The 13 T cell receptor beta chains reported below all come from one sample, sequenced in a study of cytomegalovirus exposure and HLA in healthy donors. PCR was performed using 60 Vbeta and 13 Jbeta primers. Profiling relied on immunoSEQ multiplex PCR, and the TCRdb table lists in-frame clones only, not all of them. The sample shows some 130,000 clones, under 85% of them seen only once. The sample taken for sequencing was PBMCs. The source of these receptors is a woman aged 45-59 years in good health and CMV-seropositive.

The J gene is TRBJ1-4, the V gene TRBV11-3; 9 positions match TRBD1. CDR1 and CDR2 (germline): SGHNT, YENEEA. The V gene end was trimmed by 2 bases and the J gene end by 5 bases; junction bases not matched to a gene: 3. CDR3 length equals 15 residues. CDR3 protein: CASSLRGTGNEKLFF. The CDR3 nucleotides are TGTGCCAGCAGCTTACGGGGGACAGGGAATGAAAAACTGTTTTTT.

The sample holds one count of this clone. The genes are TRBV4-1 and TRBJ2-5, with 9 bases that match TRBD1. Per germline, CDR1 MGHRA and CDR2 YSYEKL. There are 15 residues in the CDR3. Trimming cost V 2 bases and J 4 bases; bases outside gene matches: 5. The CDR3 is CASSQYLDRGETQYF. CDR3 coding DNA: TGCGCCAGCAGCCAATACTTGGACAGGGGAGAGACCCAGTACTTC.

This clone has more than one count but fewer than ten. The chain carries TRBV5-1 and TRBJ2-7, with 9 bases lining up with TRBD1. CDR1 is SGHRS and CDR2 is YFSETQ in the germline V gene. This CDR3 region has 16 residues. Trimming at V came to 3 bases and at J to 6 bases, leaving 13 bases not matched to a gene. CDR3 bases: TGCGCCAGCAGCTGGACAGGGGCTACCTTCGGGGGCGAGCAGTACTTC. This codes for CASSWTGATFGGEQYF.

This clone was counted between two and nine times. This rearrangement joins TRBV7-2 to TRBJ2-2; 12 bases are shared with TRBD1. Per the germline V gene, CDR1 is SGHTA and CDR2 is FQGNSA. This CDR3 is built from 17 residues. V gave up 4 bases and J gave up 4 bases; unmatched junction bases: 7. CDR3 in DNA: TGTGCCAGCAGCTCTGCCGGGGACAGGGGGCCCACCGGGGAGCTGTTTTTT. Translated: CASSSAGDRGPTGELFF.

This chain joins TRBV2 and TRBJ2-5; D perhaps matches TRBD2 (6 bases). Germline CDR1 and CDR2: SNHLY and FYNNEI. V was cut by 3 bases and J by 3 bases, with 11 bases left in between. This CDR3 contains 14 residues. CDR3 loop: CASSDRDWKETQYF. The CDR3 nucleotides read TGTGCCAGCAGTGACCGGGACTGGAAAGAGACCCAGTACTTC.

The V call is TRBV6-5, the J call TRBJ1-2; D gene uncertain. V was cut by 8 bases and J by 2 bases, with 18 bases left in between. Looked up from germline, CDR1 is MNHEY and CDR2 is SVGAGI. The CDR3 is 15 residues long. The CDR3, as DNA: TGTGCCAGCCAAACTACGTGGAACCCCAACTATGGCTACACCTTC. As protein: CASQTTWNPNYGYTF.

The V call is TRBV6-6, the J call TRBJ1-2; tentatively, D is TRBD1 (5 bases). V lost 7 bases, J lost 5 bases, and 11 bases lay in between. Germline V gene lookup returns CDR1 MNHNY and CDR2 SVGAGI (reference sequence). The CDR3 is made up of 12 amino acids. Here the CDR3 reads CASTLGGYGYTF. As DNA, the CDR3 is TGTGCCAGCACTTTGGGGGGTTATGGCTACACCTTC.

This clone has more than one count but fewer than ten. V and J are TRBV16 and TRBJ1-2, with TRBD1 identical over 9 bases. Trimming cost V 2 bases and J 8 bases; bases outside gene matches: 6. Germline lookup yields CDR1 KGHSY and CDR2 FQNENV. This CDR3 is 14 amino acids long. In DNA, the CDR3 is TGTGCCAGCAGCCAAAAACAGGGGGCTCGGGGCTACACCTTC. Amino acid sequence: CASSQKQGARGYTF.

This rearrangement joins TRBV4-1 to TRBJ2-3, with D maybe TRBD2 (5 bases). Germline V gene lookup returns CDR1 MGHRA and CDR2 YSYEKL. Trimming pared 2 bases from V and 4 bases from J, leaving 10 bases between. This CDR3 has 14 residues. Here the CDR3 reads CASSQISGADTQYF. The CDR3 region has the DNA TGCGCCAGCAGCCAAATTTCCGGGGCAGATACGCAGTATTTT.

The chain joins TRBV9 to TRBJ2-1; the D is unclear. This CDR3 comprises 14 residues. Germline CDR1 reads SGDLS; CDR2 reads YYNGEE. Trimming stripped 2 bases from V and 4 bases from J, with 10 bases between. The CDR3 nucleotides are TGTGCCAGCAGCGTGGCGGTAGTATACAATGAGCAGTTCTTC. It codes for CASSVAVVYNEQFF.

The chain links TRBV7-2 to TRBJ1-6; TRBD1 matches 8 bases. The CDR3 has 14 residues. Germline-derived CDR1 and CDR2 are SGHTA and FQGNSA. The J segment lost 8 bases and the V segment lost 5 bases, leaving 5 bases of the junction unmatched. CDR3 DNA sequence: TGTGCCAGCAGCACGAGACAGGGGTATTCACCCCTCCACTTT. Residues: CASSTRQGYSPLHF.

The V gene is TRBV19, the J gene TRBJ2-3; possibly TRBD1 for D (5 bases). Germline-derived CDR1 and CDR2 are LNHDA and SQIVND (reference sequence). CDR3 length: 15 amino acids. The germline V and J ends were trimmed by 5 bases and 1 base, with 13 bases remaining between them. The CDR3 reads CASSSTGFRTDTQYF. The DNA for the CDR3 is TGTGCCAGTAGTTCTACAGGTTTCCGCACAGATACGCAGTATTTT.

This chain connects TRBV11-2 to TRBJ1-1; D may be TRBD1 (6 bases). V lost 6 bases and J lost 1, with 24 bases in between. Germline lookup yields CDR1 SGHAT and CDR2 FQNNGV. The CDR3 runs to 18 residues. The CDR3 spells CASSSIRGGGSWNTEAFF. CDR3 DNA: TGTGCCAGCAGTTCCATAAGAGGGGGTGGGAGTTGGAACACTGAAGCTTTCTTT.